The rows below give T cell receptor beta chains drawn from one sample of a study of cytomegalovirus exposure and HLA in healthy donors. Some clones are missing from TCRdb's copy, which holds only in-frame ones; the method was immunoSEQ multiplex PCR. The sample consists of about 140,000 clones, roughly 68% of them appearing once. The sample consisted of PBMCs. These receptors came from a man aged 60 to 75 in good health and CMV-seronegative. Both conserved end residues are part of each CDR3. The order of the fields is D gene, J gene, V gene, clone size, CDR3 DNA, CDR3 protein. A D gene is named only where the DNA matches it firmly. Clone size appears in some rows only: once, few, many, or a class for an expanded clone.

D gene: TRBD1; J gene: TRBJ1-1; V gene: TRBV6-5; clone size: NA; CDR3 DNA: TGTGCCAGCAGTGACACAGGGGGTTCAACTGAAGCTTTCTTT; CDR3 protein: CASSDTGGSTEAFF
D gene: NA; J gene: TRBJ1-4; V gene: TRBV5-1; clone size: NA; CDR3 DNA: TGCGCCAGCAGCTTGGGGGGCCAGAATGAAAAACTGTTTTTT; CDR3 protein: CASSLGGQNEKLFF
D gene: NA; J gene: TRBJ1-5; V gene: TRBV25-1; clone size: NA; CDR3 DNA: TGTGCCAGCAGCCGGACGGGGAATCAGCCCCAGCATTTT; CDR3 protein: CASSRTGNQPQHF
D gene: TRBD2; J gene: TRBJ2-1; V gene: TRBV7-2; clone size: NA; CDR3 DNA: TGTGCCAGCAGCATTACTAGCGGGAGTACAAATGAGCAGTTCTTC; CDR3 protein: CASSITSGSTNEQFF
D gene: NA; J gene: TRBJ2-7; V gene: TRBV19; clone size: NA; CDR3 DNA: TGTGCCAGTGGAGGGGCAGGGGGTCGCTACGAGCAGTACTTC; CDR3 protein: CASGGAGGRYEQYF
D gene: TRBD2; J gene: TRBJ2-7; V gene: TRBV7-2; clone size: NA; CDR3 DNA: TGTGCCAGCAGCCCGGGACTAGCGGGAGGCTACGAGCAGTACTTC; CDR3 protein: CASSPGLAGGYEQYF
D gene: NA; J gene: TRBJ1-1; V gene: TRBV7-9; clone size: NA; CDR3 DNA: TGTTCCAGCAGCTTATTAGGTGTTGGAGCTGGGAGATTCAACACTGAAGCTTTCTTT; CDR3 protein: CSSSLLGVGAGRFNTEAFF
D gene: NA; J gene: TRBJ1-1; V gene: TRBV6-5; clone size: NA; CDR3 DNA: TGTGCCAGCCGCCGGGACACTGAAGCTTTCTTT; CDR3 protein: CASRRDTEAFF
D gene: NA; J gene: TRBJ2-2; V gene: TRBV6-5; clone size: NA; CDR3 DNA: TGTGCCAGCAGTTACTACGACAGATGGAACGCCGGGGAGCTGTTTTTT; CDR3 protein: CASSYYDRWNAGELFF
D gene: TRBD2; J gene: TRBJ2-7; V gene: TRBV6-6; clone size: NA; CDR3 DNA: TGTGCCAGCAGTTACGGTGGGAGGGGCCCGTCCGAGCAGTACTTC; CDR3 protein: CASSYGGRGPSEQYF
D gene: TRBD1; J gene: TRBJ1-2; V gene: TRBV28; clone size: NA; CDR3 DNA: TGTGCCAGCAGTTTAGTCGGGGGGACAGGGGGAGAAGGCTATGGCTACACCTTC; CDR3 protein: CASSLVGGTGGEGYGYTF
D gene: TRBD2; J gene: TRBJ2-5; V gene: TRBV5-4; clone size: NA; CDR3 DNA: TGTGCCAGCAGCTTGGGACTAGCGGGTCCCCAAGAGACCCAGTACTTC; CDR3 protein: CASSLGLAGPQETQYF
D gene: TRBD1; J gene: TRBJ2-7; V gene: TRBV7-2; clone size: NA; CDR3 DNA: TGTGCCAGCCTCGAGAGGACAGGTTCCTACGAGCAGTACTTC; CDR3 protein: CASLERTGSYEQYF
D gene: TRBD1; J gene: TRBJ2-7; V gene: TRBV14; clone size: NA; CDR3 DNA: TGTGCCAGCAGCTCAAGGGCTTCCACAGGGGCCGAGCAGTACTTC; CDR3 protein: CASSSRASTGAEQYF
D gene: TRBD2; J gene: TRBJ2-1; V gene: TRBV5-1; clone size: NA; CDR3 DNA: TGCGCCAGCAGCTCCCCCGCTACGACTAGCGGGTGGGGGAGAGGCAATGAGCAGTTCTTC; CDR3 protein: CASSSPATTSGWGRGNEQFF
D gene: NA; J gene: TRBJ2-2; V gene: TRBV7-3; clone size: NA; CDR3 DNA: TGTGCCAGCGGCCGTCCGAACACCGGGGAGCTGTTTTTT; CDR3 protein: CASGRPNTGELFF
D gene: TRBD2; J gene: TRBJ2-1; V gene: TRBV5-8; clone size: NA; CDR3 DNA: TGTGCCAGCAGCAGACTAGCGGGAGGGAATGAGCAGTTCTTC; CDR3 protein: CASSRLAGGNEQFF
D gene: NA; J gene: TRBJ2-6; V gene: TRBV6-5; clone size: NA; CDR3 DNA: TGTGCCAGCACTATCTCTGGGGCCAACGTCCTGACTTTC; CDR3 protein: CASTISGANVLTF
D gene: NA; J gene: TRBJ2-4; V gene: TRBV28; clone size: few; CDR3 DNA: TGTGCCAGCATCCCCGGGGTGTCCAAAAACATTCAGTACTTC; CDR3 protein: CASIPGVSKNIQYF
D gene: NA; J gene: TRBJ2-2; V gene: TRBV28; clone size: NA; CDR3 DNA: TGTGCCAGCAGTTTCTCCAGGGTAACCGGGGAGCTGTTTTTT; CDR3 protein: CASSFSRVTGELFF
D gene: TRBD1; J gene: TRBJ2-7; V gene: TRBV7-8; clone size: NA; CDR3 DNA: TGTGCCAGCATGACGACAGGGAACAAGGGCGAGCAGTACTTC; CDR3 protein: CASMTTGNKGEQYF
D gene: NA; J gene: TRBJ2-7; V gene: TRBV5-4; clone size: NA; CDR3 DNA: TGTGCCAGCAGCTTGTCCTCCTCTAGGTACGAGCAGTACTTC; CDR3 protein: CASSLSSSRYEQYF
D gene: NA; J gene: TRBJ1-4; V gene: TRBV5-1; clone size: NA; CDR3 DNA: TGCGCCAGCAGCTTGGGGGGGCGGTATGAAAAACTGTTTTTT; CDR3 protein: CASSLGGRYEKLFF
D gene: NA; J gene: TRBJ1-3; V gene: TRBV6-1; clone size: NA; CDR3 DNA: TGTGCCAGCAGTGAAGCGCTTCGGGACATCTATAGGGACACCATATATTTT; CDR3 protein: CASSEALRDIYRDTIYF
D gene: TRBD2; J gene: TRBJ2-2; V gene: TRBV5-4; clone size: NA; CDR3 DNA: TGTGCCAGCAGCCCGTATAGCGGGAGGGCCGGAAACACCGGGGAGCTGTTTTTT; CDR3 protein: CASSPYSGRAGNTGELFF
D gene: TRBD1; J gene: TRBJ1-5; V gene: TRBV28; clone size: NA; CDR3 DNA: TGTGCCAGCAGTTTATGGACAGGGGCCCAGCCCCAGCATTTT; CDR3 protein: CASSLWTGAQPQHF
D gene: TRBD1; J gene: TRBJ2-7; V gene: TRBV29-1; clone size: once; CDR3 DNA: TGCAGCGCGGGACAGGGGGCCTCCTACGCGCAGTACTTC; CDR3 protein: CSAGQGASYAQYF
D gene: TRBD1; J gene: TRBJ2-1; V gene: TRBV2; clone size: few; CDR3 DNA: TGTGCCAGCAGTTGGGACAGGAATGAGCAGTTCTTC; CDR3 protein: CASSWDRNEQFF
D gene: TRBD1; J gene: TRBJ2-2; V gene: TRBV28; clone size: NA; CDR3 DNA: TGTGCCAGCAATTCGGGACAGGGTTTATTCGGTTTCAACACCGGGGAGCTGTTTTTT; CDR3 protein: CASNSGQGLFGFNTGELFF
D gene: NA; J gene: TRBJ1-1; V gene: TRBV6-5; clone size: NA; CDR3 DNA: TGTGCCAGCAGTTACTCGATGGGAGAGGCTGAAGCTTTCTTT; CDR3 protein: CASSYSMGEAEAFF
D gene: TRBD1; J gene: TRBJ1-2; V gene: TRBV7-2; clone size: NA; CDR3 DNA: TGTGCCAGCAGCCCTGGGACAGAGGCCTATGGCTACACCTTC; CDR3 protein: CASSPGTEAYGYTF
D gene: TRBD2; J gene: TRBJ2-3; V gene: TRBV9; clone size: NA; CDR3 DNA: TGTGCCAGCAGCGTAGAAATGGCTAGCGGGAGAGATACGCAGTATTTT; CDR3 protein: CASSVEMASGRDTQYF
D gene: NA; J gene: TRBJ1-1; V gene: TRBV5-1; clone size: NA; CDR3 DNA: TGCGCCAGCAGCTTGCAAAGCGCGATGAACACTGAAGCTTTCTTT; CDR3 protein: CASSLQSAMNTEAFF
D gene: NA; J gene: TRBJ1-2; V gene: TRBV7-8; clone size: NA; CDR3 DNA: TGTGCCAGCAGCTTAGTCTTCCCAGGCGACTATGGCTACACCTTC; CDR3 protein: CASSLVFPGDYGYTF
D gene: NA; J gene: TRBJ2-3; V gene: TRBV6-1; clone size: NA; CDR3 DNA: TGTGCCAGCAGTGACAGGGGTGTGACAGATACGCAGTATTTT; CDR3 protein: CASSDRGVTDTQYF
D gene: TRBD1; J gene: TRBJ1-4; V gene: TRBV4-3; clone size: NA; CDR3 DNA: TGCGCCAGCAGCCGGGACAGGGGTAGGGGAGAAAAACTGTTTTTT; CDR3 protein: CASSRDRGRGEKLFF
D gene: NA; J gene: TRBJ1-1; V gene: TRBV6-1; clone size: NA; CDR3 DNA: TGTGCCACAAACAGGGTAAGGAACACTGAAGCTTTCTTT; CDR3 protein: CATNRVRNTEAFF